This paragraph reports one T cell receptor (beta chain). Its antigen is unknown. Per-base quality was not reported, and no clone a single base away is much larger than it. Genomic DNA was extracted from sorted cells for sequencing of the TCRbeta CDR3 region. The immunoSEQ Assay was used to sequence the TCRbeta CDR3 regions. TCRdb mirrors the immuneACCESS table, restricted to in-frame sequences. Some clones are absent from its copies; in checked studies, under half trace to an unresolved V gene, and the reason for the others is unknown. Within this sample are about 54,000 clones, with less than 95% of them counted one time only. The top ten constitute 8.5% to 9% of the sample. As encoded in the germline V gene (reference sequence), CDR1 is SEHNR while CDR2 is FQNEAQ. Including the terminal cysteine and phenylalanine, the CDR3 comprises 15 residues. The only DNA kept is the CDR3, 45 bases in frame from the first base. The junction shows trimming of 5 bases on V and 4 bases on J, and the gene matches do not reach 9 bases of it.

These data originate in a study of OX40 agonist ivuxolimab in advanced cancers. As for the study more broadly: The costimulatory receptor OX40 (CD134) was targeted by ivuxolimab, a fully human IgG2 agonistic monoclonal antibody. Patients were allowed to have had prior anti-PD-1, anti-PD-L1 or anti-CTLA-4 therapy, and 40% to 45% of the dose-escalation patients had previously received checkpoint inhibitors. The purpose of peripheral TCRbeta sequencing was to test whether ivuxolimab changed TCR sequence diversity and led to clonal T-cell expansion. Three dose-escalation patients achieved partial responses, one with hepatocellular carcinoma and two with cutaneous melanoma. Intravenous ivuxolimab was administered to patients every 2 weeks at six dose levels: 0.01, 0.1, 0.3, 1.5, 3 and 10 mg/kg. Of the 50 to 55 dose-escalation patients, hepatocellular carcinoma was present in some 19, melanoma in roughly 15, renal cell carcinoma in 9 and head and neck cancer in 9. The paper reports the monotherapy dose-escalation portion (N of about 50 patients) of the phase I ivuxolimab trial. A male proportion of around 80% and a mean age of around 60 years, ranging from about 23 to 90, were recorded for the dose-escalation cohort.

Patients with autoimmune disease history or receiving systemic immunosuppression were excluded from the trial. In every dose cohort, peripheral blood was drawn for TCR sequencing at baseline, cycle 4 day 1, and cycle 7 day 1. The samples were taken from a phase I, first-in-human, multicenter, open-label dose-escalation trial of ivuxolimab. The trial enrolled adults with locally advanced or metastatic head and neck squamous cell, hepatocellular, melanoma or renal cell carcinoma. Before TCR sequencing, CD4+ T cells and CD8+ T cells were sorted from peripheral blood as separate populations. What the work shows at the level of the full study, not this receptor alone: In partial responders in the 0.1-3.0 mg/kg groups, normalized peripheral clonal expansion was found to be among the lowest, especially among CD8+ T cells. Which antigens the clonally expanded peripheral T cells were specific for was not determined. After ivuxolimab, more expanded clones were found on average in CD8+ T cells than in CD4+ T cells. At doses of 0.1 to 3.0 mg/kg, clonal expansion of both CD4+ and CD8+ blood T cells was observed from baseline to week 6. Low levels of normalized T-cell clonal expansion were also seen in some patients who did not respond.

The chain uses TRBV7-9 and TRBJ2-3; 7 bases in the junction line up with TRBD2. Sequencing was performed on CD4+ or CD8+ T cells sorted from blood, taken in a trial of the OX40 agonist ivuxolimab. The TCR comes from an adult with an advanced solid tumor such as melanoma, head and neck, liver or kidney cancer. The CDR3 region reads CASSPGLTAADTQYF. The nucleotide sequence reads TGTGCCAGCAGCCCGGGACTAACGGCGGCAGATACGCAGTATTTT. Beyond the CDR3, the reference TRBV7-9 and TRBJ2-3 genes provide the residues; the full variable domain reads: DTGVSQNPRHKITKRGQNVTFRCDPISEHNRLYWYRQTLGQGPEFLTYFQNEAQLEKSRLLSDRFSAERPKGSFSTLEIQRTEQGDSAMYLCASSPGLTAADTQYFGPGTRLTVL.